The rows below give T cell receptor beta chains drawn from one sample of a study of cytomegalovirus exposure and HLA in healthy donors. The method was immunoSEQ multiplex PCR; TCRdb's version includes in-frame clones alone and lacks a portion of them. This table holds about 150,000 clones, 85% found once. Sequencing was carried out using PBMCs. The receptors were sampled from a man aged 25 to 40 in good health and CMV-seropositive. The CDR3 runs from the conserved cysteine through the conserved F or W. The order of the fields is D gene, V gene, J gene, clone size, CDR3 protein, CDR3 DNA. The D gene is left open where the match is weak. A clone size is listed for some rows: how often the clone was seen (once, few, many), or a class if it is expanded.

-	TRBV5-1	TRBJ1-1	-	CASSLQGGDTEAFF	TGCGCCAGCAGCCTGCAGGGCGGGGACACTGAAGCTTTCTTT
-	TRBV30	TRBJ2-3	-	CAWSGSSDTQYF	TGTGCCTGGAGTGGTAGTTCAGATACGCAGTATTTT
-	TRBV19	TRBJ1-2	-	CASSPRTAYGYTF	TGTGCCAGTAGTCCCCGGACAGCCTATGGCTACACCTTC
TRBD1	TRBV4-2	TRBJ1-4	-	CASSQETGGNEKLFF	TGTGCCAGCAGCCAAGAAACAGGGGGTAATGAAAAACTGTTTTTT
-	TRBV6-1	TRBJ1-5	-	CASSEGTLMNQPQHF	TGTGCCAGCAGTGAAGGGACACTTATGAATCAGCCCCAGCATTTT
TRBD2	TRBV9	TRBJ2-5	-	CASSVELAGVGETQYF	TGTGCCAGCAGCGTCGAACTAGCGGGAGTAGGGGAGACCCAGTACTTC
TRBD2	TRBV11-3	TRBJ2-1	-	CASSRASGDNEQFF	TGTGCCAGCTCAAGGGCTAGCGGGGACAATGAGCAGTTCTTC
-	TRBV5-6	TRBJ1-5	-	CASSLLYSNQPQHF	TGTGCCAGCAGCTTATTATATAGCAATCAGCCCCAGCATTTT
TRBD1	TRBV18	TRBJ1-1	-	CASSPDRAMNTEAFF	TGTGCCAGCTCCCCGGACAGGGCCATGAACACTGAAGCTTTCTTT
-	TRBV7-9	TRBJ1-5	few	CASSFAGNQPQHF	TGTGCCAGCAGCTTTGCAGGGAATCAGCCCCAGCATTTT
TRBD2	TRBV5-1	TRBJ2-4	-	CASSPRLAGPLNIQYF	TGCGCCAGCAGCCCCCGACTAGCGGGACCCCTTAACATTCAGTACTTC
-	TRBV29-1	TRBJ2-3	-	CSVDRGEDTQYF	TGCAGCGTTGACAGGGGGGAGGATACGCAGTATTTT
-	TRBV19	TRBJ1-5	-	CASSISGLEQPQHF	TGTGCCAGTAGTATCTCAGGGCTGGAACAGCCCCAGCATTTT
TRBD1	TRBV6-5	TRBJ2-7	-	CASSHRGYEQYF	TGTGCCAGCAGCCACAGGGGCTACGAGCAGTACTTC
TRBD1	TRBV6-7	TRBJ1-3	-	CASSYEGGAWSGNTIYF	TGTGCCAGCAGTTACGAAGGGGGCGCTTGGTCTGGAAACACCATATATTTT
-	TRBV4-1	TRBJ1-2	-	CASSQDERLNYGYTF	TGCGCCAGCAGCCAAGATGAACGGTTGAACTATGGCTACACCTTC
-	TRBV2	TRBJ2-1	-	CASGGSSYNEQFF	TGTGCCAGCGGCGGAAGCTCCTACAATGAGCAGTTCTTC
-	TRBV7-9	TRBJ2-7	few	CASSFLQSYEQYF	TGTGCCAGCAGCTTTCTACAGTCCTACGAGCAGTACTTC
-	TRBV29-1	TRBJ1-4	-	CSVERQLNEKLFF	TGCAGCGTGGAGCGGCAGCTTAATGAAAAACTGTTTTTT
-	TRBV5-1	TRBJ2-2	-	CASRHNREGDTGELFF	TGCGCCAGCAGACACAACAGGGAAGGGGACACCGGGGAGCTGTTTTTT
-	TRBV4-1	TRBJ1-2	-	CASSRNLLGGYGYTF	TGCGCCAGCAGCCGAAACCTCTTGGGGGGTTATGGCTACACCTTC
TRBD2	TRBV4-1	TRBJ2-1	-	CASSQVPGLAGGSSYNEQFF	TGCGCCAGCAGCCAGGTGCCGGGACTAGCGGGAGGCAGCTCCTACAATGAGCAGTTCTTC
TRBD1	TRBV4-2	TRBJ1-2	-	CASSQVGQGDFTYGYTF	TGTGCCAGCAGCCAAGTGGGGCAGGGGGATTTTACCTATGGCTACACCTTC
TRBD2	TRBV7-8	TRBJ2-3	-	CASSFLTSATQYF	TGTGCCAGCAGCTTCCTCACTAGCGCTACGCAGTATTTT
-	TRBV7-9	TRBJ2-5	-	CASSFKARETQYF	TGTGCCAGCAGCTTTAAGGCCAGGGAGACCCAGTACTTC
TRBD2	TRBV9	TRBJ2-7	once	CASSVASGTYEQYF	TGTGCCAGCAGCGTAGCTAGCGGGACCTACGAGCAGTACTTC
TRBD1	TRBV7-2	TRBJ1-5	-	CASSFGQGRNQPQHF	TGTGCCAGCAGCTTCGGACAGGGCCGCAATCAGCCCCAGCATTTT
-	TRBV5-1	TRBJ2-3	once	CASSEPGLTITDTQYF	TGCGCCAGCAGCGAGCCGGGACTTACAATCACAGATACGCAGTATTTT
-	TRBV21-1	TRBJ1-1	-	CASSKKGGPLGAFF	TGTGCCAGCAGCAAAAAGGGGGGGCCCTTAGGAGCTTTCTTT
TRBD1	TRBV4-3	TRBJ2-1	-	CASSRRTGGTNEQFF	TGCGCCAGCAGCCGGCGGACAGGAGGAACGAATGAGCAGTTCTTC
TRBD1	TRBV6-1	TRBJ1-1	-	CASSGVGTGVTEAFF	TGTGCCAGCAGCGGGGTGGGGACAGGGGTAACTGAAGCTTTCTTT